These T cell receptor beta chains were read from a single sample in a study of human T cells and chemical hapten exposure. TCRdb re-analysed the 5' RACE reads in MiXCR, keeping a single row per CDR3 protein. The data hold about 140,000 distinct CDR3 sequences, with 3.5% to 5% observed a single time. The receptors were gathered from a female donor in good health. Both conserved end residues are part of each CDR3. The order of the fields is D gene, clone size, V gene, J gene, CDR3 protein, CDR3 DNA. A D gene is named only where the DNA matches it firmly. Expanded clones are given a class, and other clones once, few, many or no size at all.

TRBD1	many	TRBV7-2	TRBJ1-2	CASSSGQVNHGYTF	TGTGCCAGCAGCTCGGGACAGGTTAATCACGGCTACACCTTC
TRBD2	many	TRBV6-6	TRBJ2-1	CASTAGGEQFF	TGTGCCAGCACCGCGGGGGGTGAGCAGTTCTTC
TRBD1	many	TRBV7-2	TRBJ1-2	CASSLAPGGGYGYTF	TGTGCCAGCAGCTTAGCTCCAGGGGGCGGCTATGGCTACACCTTC
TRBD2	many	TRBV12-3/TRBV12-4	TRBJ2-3	CASTWGGGADTQYF	TGTGCCAGCACCTGGGGCGGGGGTGCAGATACGCAGTATTTT
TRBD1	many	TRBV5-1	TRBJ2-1	CASSFAGGAGRNEQFF	TGCGCCAGCAGCTTTGCAGGGGGCGCCGGTAGGAATGAGCAGTTCTTC
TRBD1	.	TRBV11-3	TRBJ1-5	CASSLDPRGSSNQPQHF	TGTGCCAGCAGCTTAGATCCCAGGGGGTCTAGCAATCAGCCCCAGCATTTT
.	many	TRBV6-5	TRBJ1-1	CASSYSLLGPEAFF	TGTGCCAGCAGTTACTCACTTTTGGGGCCTGAAGCTTTCTTT
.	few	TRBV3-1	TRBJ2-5	CASSQGDRTKETQYF	TGTGCCAGCAGCCAAGGCGACAGGACCAAAGAGACCCAGTACTTC
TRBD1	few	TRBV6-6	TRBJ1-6	CASSYPPTGSHSPLHF	TGTGCCAGCAGTTACCCCCCGACAGGGAGTCACTCACCCCTCCACTTT
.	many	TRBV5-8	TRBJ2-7	CASSYSYEQYF	TGTGCCAGCAGCTATTCCTACGAGCAGTACTTC
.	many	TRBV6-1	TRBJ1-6	CASRGPGGANYNSPLHF	TGTGCCAGCAGGGGGCCCGGGGGGGCTAACTATAATTCACCCCTCCACTTT
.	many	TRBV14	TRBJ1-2	CASSPFGAGGYTF	TGTGCCAGCAGCCCCTTTGGGGCCGGTGGCTACACCTTC
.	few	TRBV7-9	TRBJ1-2	CASRPTEIYGYTF	TGTGCCAGCAGGCCTACAGAGATCTATGGCTACACCTTC
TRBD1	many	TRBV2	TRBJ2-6	CASSGQGFSGANVLTF	TGTGCCAGCAGTGGACAGGGTTTCTCTGGGGCCAACGTCCTGACTTTC
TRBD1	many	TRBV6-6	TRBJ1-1	CASKLDRDEAFF	TGTGCCAGCAAACTGGACAGGGATGAAGCTTTCTTT
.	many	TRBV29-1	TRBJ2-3	CSVEARGEWRADTQYF	TGCAGCGTTGAAGCTAGGGGGGAATGGCGTGCAGATACGCAGTATTTT
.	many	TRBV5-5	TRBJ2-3	CASSLSLTDTQYF	TGTGCCAGCAGCTTGTCCCTAACAGATACGCAGTATTTT
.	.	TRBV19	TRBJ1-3	CASTSGSGNTIYF	TGTGCCAGCACCTCGGGCTCTGGAAACACCATATATTTT
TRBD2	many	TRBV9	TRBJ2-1	CASSGSGGAYNEQFF	TGTGCCAGCAGCGGTAGCGGGGGGGCCTACAATGAGCAGTTCTTC
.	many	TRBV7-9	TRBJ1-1	CASSLENRVTEAFF	TGTGCCAGCAGCTTAGAAAACAGGGTAACTGAAGCTTTCTTT
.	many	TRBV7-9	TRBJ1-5	CASSSTRPNQPQHF	TGTGCCAGCAGCTCGACAAGACCCAATCAGCCCCAGCATTTT
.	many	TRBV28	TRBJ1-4	CASTFMGNEKLFF	TGTGCCAGCACTTTCATGGGTAATGAAAAACTGTTTTTT
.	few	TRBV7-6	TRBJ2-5	CASSLEADLETQYF	TGTGCCAGCAGCTTAGAGGCAGACCTAGAGACCCAGTACTTC
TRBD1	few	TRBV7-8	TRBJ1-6	CASSLAGQGLGSPLHF	TGTGCCAGCAGCTTAGCAGGACAGGGGTTGGGTTCACCCCTCCACTTT
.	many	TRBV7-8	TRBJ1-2	CASSLGRGTNYGYTF	TGTGCCAGCAGCTTAGGGAGGGGGACTAACTATGGCTACACCTTC
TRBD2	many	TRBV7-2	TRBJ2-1	CASSLSARGGLYNEQFF	TGTGCCAGCAGCCTATCGGCCCGGGGGGGACTGTACAATGAGCAGTTCTTC
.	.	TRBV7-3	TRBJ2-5	CASSLQGWKTQYF	TGTGCCAGCAGCTTACAAGGGTGGAAGACCCAGTACTTC
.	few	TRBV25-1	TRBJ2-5	CASRYLEAQYF	TGTGCCAGCCGATACCTGGAGGCCCAGTACTTC
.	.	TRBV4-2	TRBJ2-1	CASSQDGGGDEQFF	TGTGCCAGCAGCCAAGATGGTGGAGGGGATGAGCAGTTCTTC
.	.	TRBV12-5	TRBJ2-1	CASAGFRHNEQFF	TGTGCCAGCGCAGGGTTTCGTCACAATGAGCAGTTCTTC
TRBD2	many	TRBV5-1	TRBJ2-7	CASSLEGLAYEQYF	TGCGCCAGCAGCTTGGAAGGACTAGCCTACGAGCAGTACTTC
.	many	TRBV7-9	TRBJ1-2	CASSLPGPIYGYTF	TGTGCCAGCAGCTTACCGGGACCGATCTATGGCTACACCTTC
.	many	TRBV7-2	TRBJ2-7	CASSLDGSYYEQYF	TGTGCCAGCAGCTTAGACGGCAGCTACTACGAGCAGTACTTC
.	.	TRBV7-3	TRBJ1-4	CASRSTLTTNEKLFF	TGTGCCAGCAGATCGACCCTCACAACTAATGAAAAACTGTTTTTT
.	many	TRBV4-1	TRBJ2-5	CASSSSGQETQYF	TGCGCCAGCAGCTCGTCGGGACAAGAGACCCAGTACTTC
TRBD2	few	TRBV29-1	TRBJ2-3	CSVEDRGGRAMNTQYF	TGCAGCGTTGAAGATCGGGGAGGGAGGGCAATGAATACGCAGTATTTT